This T cell receptor beta chain was recorded in a study of blood T cells in healthy people across ages. Each sample yielded at least 6 million isolated PBMCs. CDR1 SGHRS and CDR2 YFSETQ come from the germline V gene. The CDR3 extends over 14 amino acids. This clonotype was recorded many times. At one boundary the junction diverges from the germline segment, which might be a read error. Sample-barcoded 5' priming and a J-beta primer mix drove a second PCR of roughly 7 to 11 cycles. Sequencing yielded, for each sample, at least 3 million paired-end reads carrying CDR3. TCRdb called the 5' RACE reads again in MiXCR, with one record for every CDR3 protein. The sample shows 700,000 to 900,000 distinct CDR3 sequences, about 48% of them seen only once.

The receptor comes from a man older than 75 in good health. Input material: blood. The V call is TRBV5-1, the J call TRBJ2-1; the D gene is possibly TRBD2 (6 bases). CDR3 amino acids: CASSPGTGYNEQFF. CDR3 in DNA: TGTGCCAGCTCACCAGGGACTGGATACAATGAGCAGTTCTTC.